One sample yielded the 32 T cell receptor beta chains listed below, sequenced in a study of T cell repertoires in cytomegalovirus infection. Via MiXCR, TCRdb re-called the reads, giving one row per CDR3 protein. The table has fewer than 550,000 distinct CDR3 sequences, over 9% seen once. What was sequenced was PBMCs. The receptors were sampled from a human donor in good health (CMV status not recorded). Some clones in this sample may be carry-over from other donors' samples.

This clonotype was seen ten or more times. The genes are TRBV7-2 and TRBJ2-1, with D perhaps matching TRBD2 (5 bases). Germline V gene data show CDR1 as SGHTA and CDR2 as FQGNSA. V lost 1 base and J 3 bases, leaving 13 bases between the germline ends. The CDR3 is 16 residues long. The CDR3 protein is CASSLVGGRNYNEQFF. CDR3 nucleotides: TGTGCCAGCAGCTTAGTAGGCGGGCGTAACTACAATGAGCAGTTCTTC.

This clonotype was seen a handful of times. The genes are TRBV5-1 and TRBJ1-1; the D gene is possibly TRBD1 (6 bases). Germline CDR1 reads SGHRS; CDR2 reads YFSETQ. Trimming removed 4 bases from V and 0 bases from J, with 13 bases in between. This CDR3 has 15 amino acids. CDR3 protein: CASSATGTMNTEAFF. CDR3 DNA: TGCGCCAGCAGCGCCACCGGGACAATGAACACTGAAGCTTTCTTT.

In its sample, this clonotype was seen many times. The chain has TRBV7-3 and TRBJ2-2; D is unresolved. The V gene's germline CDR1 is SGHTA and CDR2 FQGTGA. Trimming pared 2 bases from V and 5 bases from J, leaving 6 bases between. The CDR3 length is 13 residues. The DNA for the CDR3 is TGTGCCAGCAGCTTATCGAGAACCGGGGAGCTGTTTTTT. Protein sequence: CASSLSRTGELFF.

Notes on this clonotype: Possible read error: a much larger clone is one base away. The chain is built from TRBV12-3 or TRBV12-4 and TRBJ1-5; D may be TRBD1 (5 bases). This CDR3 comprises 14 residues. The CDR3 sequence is CASSLLGANRPQHF. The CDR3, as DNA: TGTGCCAGCAGTTTATTAGGGGCTAATCGGCCCCAGCATTTT.

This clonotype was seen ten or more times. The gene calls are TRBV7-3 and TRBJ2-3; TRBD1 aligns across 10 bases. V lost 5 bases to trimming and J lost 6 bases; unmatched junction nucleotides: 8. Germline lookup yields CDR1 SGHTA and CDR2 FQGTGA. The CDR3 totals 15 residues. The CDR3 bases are TGTGCCAGCAGCCGCCCCAGACAGGGGGCGGATACGCAGTATTTT. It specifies CASSRPRQGADTQYF.

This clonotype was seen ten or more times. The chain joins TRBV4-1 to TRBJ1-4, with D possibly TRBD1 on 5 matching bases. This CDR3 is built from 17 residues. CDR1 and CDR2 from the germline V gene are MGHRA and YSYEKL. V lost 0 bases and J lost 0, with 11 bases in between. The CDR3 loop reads CASSQDRSGATNEKLFF. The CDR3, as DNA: TGCGCCAGCAGCCAAGATCGATCGGGGGCAACTAATGAAAAACTGTTTTTT.

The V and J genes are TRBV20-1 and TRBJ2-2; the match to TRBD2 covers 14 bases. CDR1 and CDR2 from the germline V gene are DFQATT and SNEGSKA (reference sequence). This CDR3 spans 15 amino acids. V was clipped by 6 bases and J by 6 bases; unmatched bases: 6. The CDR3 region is CSARGLAGAAGELFF. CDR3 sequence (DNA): TGCAGTGCCAGGGGACTAGCGGGAGCGGCCGGGGAGCTGTTTTTT.

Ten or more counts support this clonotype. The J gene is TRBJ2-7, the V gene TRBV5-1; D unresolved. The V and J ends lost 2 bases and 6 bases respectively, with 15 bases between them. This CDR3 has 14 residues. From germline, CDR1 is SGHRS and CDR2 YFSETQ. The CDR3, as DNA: TGCGCCAGCAGCTTTTCCAGCCCCGGATTCGAGCAGTACTTC. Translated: CASSFSSPGFEQYF. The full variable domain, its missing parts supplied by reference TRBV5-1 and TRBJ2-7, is KAGVTQTPRYLIKTRGQQVTLSCSPISGHRSVSWYQQTPGQGLQFLFEYFSETQRNKGNFPGRFSGRQFSNSRSEMNVSTLELGDSALYLCASSFSSPGFEQYFGPGTRLTVT.

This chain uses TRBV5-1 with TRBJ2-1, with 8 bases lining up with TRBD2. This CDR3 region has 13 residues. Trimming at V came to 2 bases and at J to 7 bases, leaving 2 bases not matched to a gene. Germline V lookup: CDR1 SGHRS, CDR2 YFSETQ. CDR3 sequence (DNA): TGCGCCAGCAGCTTCCAGCGGGAGAATGAGCAGTTCTTC. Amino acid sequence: CASSFQRENEQFF.

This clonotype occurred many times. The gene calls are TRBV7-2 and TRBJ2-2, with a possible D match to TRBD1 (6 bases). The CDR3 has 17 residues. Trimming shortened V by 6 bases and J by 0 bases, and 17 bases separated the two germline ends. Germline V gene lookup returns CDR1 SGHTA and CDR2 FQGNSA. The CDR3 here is CASRSSGDISNTGELFF. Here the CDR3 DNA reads TGTGCCAGCAGATCCTCCGGGGACATCTCGAACACCGGGGAGCTGTTTTTT.

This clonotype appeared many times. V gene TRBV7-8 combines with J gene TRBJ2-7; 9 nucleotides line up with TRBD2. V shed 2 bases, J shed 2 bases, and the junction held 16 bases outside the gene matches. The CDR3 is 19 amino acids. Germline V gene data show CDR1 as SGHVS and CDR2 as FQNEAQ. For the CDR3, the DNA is TGTGCCAGCAGCTTAAACGTGGGTAGCGGGAGATCGTCTACCTACGAGCAGTACTTC. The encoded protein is CASSLNVGSGRSSTYEQYF.

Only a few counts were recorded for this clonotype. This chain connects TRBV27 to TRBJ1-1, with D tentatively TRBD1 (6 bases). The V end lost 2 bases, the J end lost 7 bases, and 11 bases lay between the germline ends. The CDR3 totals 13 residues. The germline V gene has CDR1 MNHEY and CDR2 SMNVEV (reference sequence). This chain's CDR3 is CASSLRGQVEAFF. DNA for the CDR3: TGTGCCAGCAGTTTACGGGGGCAAGTTGAAGCTTTCTTT.

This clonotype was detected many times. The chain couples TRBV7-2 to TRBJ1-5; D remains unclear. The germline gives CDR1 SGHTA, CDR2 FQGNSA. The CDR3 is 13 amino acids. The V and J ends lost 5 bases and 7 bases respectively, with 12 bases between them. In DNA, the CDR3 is TGTGCCAGCAGCAAGAGGGATGGGCAGCCCCAGCATTTT. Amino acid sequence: CASSKRDGQPQHF.

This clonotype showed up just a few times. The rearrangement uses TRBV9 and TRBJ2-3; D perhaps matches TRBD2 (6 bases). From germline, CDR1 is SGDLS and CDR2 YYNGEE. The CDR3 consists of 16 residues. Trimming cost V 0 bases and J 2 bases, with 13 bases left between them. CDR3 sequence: CASSVERGGLTDTQYF. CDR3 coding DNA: TGTGCCAGCAGCGTAGAACGCGGAGGGCTCACAGATACGCAGTATTTT. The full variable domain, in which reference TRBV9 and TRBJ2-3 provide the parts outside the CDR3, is DSGVTQTPKHLITATGQRVTLRCSPRSGDLSVYWYQQSLDQGLQFLIQYYNGEERAKGNILERFSAQQFPDLHSELNLSSLELGDSALYFCASSVERGGLTDTQYFGPGTRLTVL.

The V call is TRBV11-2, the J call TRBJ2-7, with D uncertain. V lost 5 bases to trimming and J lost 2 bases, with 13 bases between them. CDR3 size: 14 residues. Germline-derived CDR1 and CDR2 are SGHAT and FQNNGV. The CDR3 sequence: CASSRRVGAYEQYF. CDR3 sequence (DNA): TGTGCCAGCAGCCGCCGGGTCGGAGCCTACGAGCAGTACTTC.

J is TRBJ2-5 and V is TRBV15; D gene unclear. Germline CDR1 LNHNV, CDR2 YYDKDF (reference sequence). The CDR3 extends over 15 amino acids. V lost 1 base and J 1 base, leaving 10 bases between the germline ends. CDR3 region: CATSRVHGTQETQYF. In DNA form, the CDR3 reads TGTGCCACCAGCAGAGTGCACGGAACCCAAGAGACCCAGTACTTC. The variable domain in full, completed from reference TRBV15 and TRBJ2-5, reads DAMVIQNPRYQVTQFGKPVTLSCSQTLNHNVMYWYQQKSSQAPKLLFHYYDKDFNNEADTPDNFQSRRPNTSFCFLDIRSPGLGDTAMYLCATSRVHGTQETQYFGPGTRLLVL.

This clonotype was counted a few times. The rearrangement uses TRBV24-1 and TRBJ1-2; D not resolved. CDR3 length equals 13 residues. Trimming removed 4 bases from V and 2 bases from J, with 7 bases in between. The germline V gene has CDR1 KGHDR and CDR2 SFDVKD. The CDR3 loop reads CATSEGNNYGYTF. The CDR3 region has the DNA TGTGCCACCAGTGAGGGTAACAACTATGGCTACACCTTC.

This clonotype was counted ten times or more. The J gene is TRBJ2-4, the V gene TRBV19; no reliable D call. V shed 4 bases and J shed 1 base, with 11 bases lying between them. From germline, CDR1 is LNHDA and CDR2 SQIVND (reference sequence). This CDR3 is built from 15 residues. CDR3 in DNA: TGTGCCAGTAGTACGGACCCCTTTGCCAAAAACATTCAGTACTTC. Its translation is CASSTDPFAKNIQYF. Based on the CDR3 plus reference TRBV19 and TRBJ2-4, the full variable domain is DGGITQSPKYLFRKEGQNVTLSCEQNLNHDAMYWYRQDPGQGLRLIYYSQIVNDFQKGDIAEGYSVSREKKESFPLTVTSAQKNPTAFYLCASSTDPFAKNIQYFGAGTRLSVL.

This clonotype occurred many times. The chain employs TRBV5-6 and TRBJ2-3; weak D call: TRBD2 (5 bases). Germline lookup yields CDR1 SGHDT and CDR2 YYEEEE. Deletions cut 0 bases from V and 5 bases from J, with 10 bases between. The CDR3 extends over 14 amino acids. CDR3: CASSLAEARDTQYF. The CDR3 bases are TGTGCCAGCAGCTTGGCGGAGGCAAGAGATACGCAGTATTTT.

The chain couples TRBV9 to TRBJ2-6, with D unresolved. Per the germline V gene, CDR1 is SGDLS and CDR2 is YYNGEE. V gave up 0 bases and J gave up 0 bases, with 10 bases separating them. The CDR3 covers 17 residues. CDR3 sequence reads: CASSVAWPGSGANVLTF. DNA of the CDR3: TGTGCCAGCAGCGTAGCTTGGCCAGGCTCTGGGGCCAACGTCCTGACTTTC.

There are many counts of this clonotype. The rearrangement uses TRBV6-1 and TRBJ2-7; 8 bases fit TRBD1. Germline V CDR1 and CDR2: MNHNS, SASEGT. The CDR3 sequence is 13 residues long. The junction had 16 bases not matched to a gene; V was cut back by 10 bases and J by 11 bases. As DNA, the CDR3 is TGTGCCACCACCCACCGAGACAGGGGATGGAAGTACTTC. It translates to CATTHRDRGWKYF.

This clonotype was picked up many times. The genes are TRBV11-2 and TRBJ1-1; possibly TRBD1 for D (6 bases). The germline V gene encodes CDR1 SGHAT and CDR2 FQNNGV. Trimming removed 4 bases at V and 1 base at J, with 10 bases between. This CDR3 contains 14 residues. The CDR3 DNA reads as TGTGCCAGCAGCTCCAGGGGACAGAACACTGAAGCTTTCTTT. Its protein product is CASSSRGQNTEAFF.

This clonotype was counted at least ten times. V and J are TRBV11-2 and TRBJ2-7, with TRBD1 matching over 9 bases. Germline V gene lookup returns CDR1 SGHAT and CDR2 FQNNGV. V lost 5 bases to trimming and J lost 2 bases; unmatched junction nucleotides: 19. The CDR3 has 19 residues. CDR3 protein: CASSTQGTGITLKPYEQYF. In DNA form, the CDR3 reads TGTGCCAGCAGCACCCAGGGGACAGGGATAACTCTCAAACCCTACGAGCAGTACTTC. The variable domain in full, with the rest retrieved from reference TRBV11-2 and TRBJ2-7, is EAGVAQSPRYKIIEKRQSVAFWCNPISGHATLYWYQQILGQGPKLLIQFQNNGVVDDSQLPKDRFSAERLKGVDSTLKIQPAKLEDSAVYLCASSTQGTGITLKPYEQYFGPGTRLTVT.

Here the CDR3 reads CASSPGSGGRRNEQFF. The DNA for the CDR3 is TGTGCCAGCAGCCCCGGCTCCGGCGGGAGGAGAAATGAGCAGTTCTTC. V and J are TRBV7-3 and TRBJ2-1; 8 bases line up with TRBD2. The V and J ends lost 5 bases and 7 bases, in that order; junction bases with no gene match: 13. The length of the CDR3 is 16 residues. CDR1 is SGHTA and CDR2 is FQGTGA in the germline V gene.

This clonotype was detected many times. The CDR3 region is CSIFAGDQGEKLFF. In DNA form, the CDR3 reads TGCAGCATTTTTGCCGGGGATCAAGGTGAAAAACTGTTTTTT. The chain is built from TRBV20-1 and TRBJ1-4; D is unclear. CDR1 is DFQATT, CDR2 SNEGSKA, per germline (reference sequence). CDR3 length: 14 amino acids.

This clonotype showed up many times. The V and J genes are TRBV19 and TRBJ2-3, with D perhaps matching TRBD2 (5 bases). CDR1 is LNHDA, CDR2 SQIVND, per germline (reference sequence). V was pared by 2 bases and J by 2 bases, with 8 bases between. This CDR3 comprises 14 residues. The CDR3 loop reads CASSIRTHTDTQYF. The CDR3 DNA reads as TGTGCCAGTAGTATACGGACTCACACAGATACGCAGTATTTT.

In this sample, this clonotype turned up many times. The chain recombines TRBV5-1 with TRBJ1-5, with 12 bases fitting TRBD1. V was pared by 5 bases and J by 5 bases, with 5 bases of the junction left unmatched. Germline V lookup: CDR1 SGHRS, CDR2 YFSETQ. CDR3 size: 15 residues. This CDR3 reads CASRKGQGAHQPQHF. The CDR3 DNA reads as TGCGCCAGCAGGAAGGGACAGGGGGCTCATCAGCCCCAGCATTTT. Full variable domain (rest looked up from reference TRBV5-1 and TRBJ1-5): KAGVTQTPRYLIKTRGQQVTLSCSPISGHRSVSWYQQTPGQGLQFLFEYFSETQRNKGNFPGRFSGRQFSNSRSEMNVSTLELGDSALYLCASRKGQGAHQPQHFGDGTRLSIL.

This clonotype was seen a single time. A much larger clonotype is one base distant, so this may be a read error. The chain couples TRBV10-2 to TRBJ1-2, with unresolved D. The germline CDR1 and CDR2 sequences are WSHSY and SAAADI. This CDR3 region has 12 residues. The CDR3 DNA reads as TGCGCCAGCTGTGAAAGCCTAGGAGGCTACACCTTC. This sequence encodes CASCESLGGYTF.

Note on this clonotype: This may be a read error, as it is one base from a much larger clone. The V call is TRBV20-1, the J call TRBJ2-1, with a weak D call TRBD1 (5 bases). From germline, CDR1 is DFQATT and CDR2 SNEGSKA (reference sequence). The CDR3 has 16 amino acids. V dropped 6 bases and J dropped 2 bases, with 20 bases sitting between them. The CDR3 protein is CSALSTQVPPYNEQFF. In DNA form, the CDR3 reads TGCAGTGCCCTTTCCACACAGGTCCCACCCTACAATGAGCAGTTCTTC.

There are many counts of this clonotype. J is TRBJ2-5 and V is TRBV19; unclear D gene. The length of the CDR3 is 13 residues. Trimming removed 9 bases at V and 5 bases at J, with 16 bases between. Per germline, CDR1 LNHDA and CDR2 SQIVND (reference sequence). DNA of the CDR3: TGTGCCAGCCATGGGTCGAACGGGGAGACCCAGTACTTC. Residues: CASHGSNGETQYF.

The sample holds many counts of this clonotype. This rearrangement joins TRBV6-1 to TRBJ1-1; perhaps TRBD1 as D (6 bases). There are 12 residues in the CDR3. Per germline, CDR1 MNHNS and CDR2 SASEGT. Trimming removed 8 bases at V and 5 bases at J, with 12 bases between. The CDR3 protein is CASARGGTEAFF. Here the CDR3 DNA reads TGTGCCAGCGCTAGGGGGGGGACTGAAGCTTTCTTT.

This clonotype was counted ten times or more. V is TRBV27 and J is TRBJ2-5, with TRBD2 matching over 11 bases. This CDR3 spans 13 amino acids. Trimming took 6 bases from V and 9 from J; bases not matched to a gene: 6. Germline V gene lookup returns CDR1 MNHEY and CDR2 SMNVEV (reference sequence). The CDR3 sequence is CASSFSGGGAQYF. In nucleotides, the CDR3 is TGTGCCAGCAGCTTTAGCGGGGGGGGGGCCCAGTACTTC.